Shown below are 29 T cell receptor beta chains from a single sample sequenced in a study of OX40 agonist ivuxolimab in advanced cancers. The assay was immunoSEQ multiplex PCR, and TCRdb's table has in-frame clones only and misses some. Of roughly 45,000 clones listed, approximately 88% were seen once; the top ten hold about 15%. The material sequenced was CD4+ or CD8+ T cells sorted from blood, taken in a trial of the OX40 agonist ivuxolimab. These receptors all stem from an adult with an advanced solid tumor such as melanoma, head and neck, liver or kidney cancer.

The chain is built from TRBV5-6 and TRBJ2-7; D unresolved. This CDR3 has 12 residues. The germline V gene has CDR1 SGHDT and CDR2 YYEEEE. Trimming pared 1 base from V and 2 bases from J, leaving 4 bases between. The CDR3 DNA follows: TGTGCCAGCAGCTTGTACCCCTACGAGCAGTACTTC. Its translation is CASSLYPYEQYF.

The chain recombines TRBV9 with TRBJ2-3; D could derive from TRBD1 or TRBD2 (5 bases each). The CDR3 totals 16 residues. The V end was cut by 4 bases, the J end by 4 bases, with 19 bases between. Germline loops: CDR1 SGDLS, CDR2 YYNGEE. The CDR3 region has the DNA TGTGCCAGCAGCCCCCGAGGGGAAGGGGTCGCAGATACGCAGTATTTT. Residues: CASSPRGEGVADTQYF. Together with reference TRBV9 and TRBJ2-3, the CDR3 gives the full variable domain: DSGVTQTPKHLITATGQRVTLRCSPRSGDLSVYWYQQSLDQGLQFLIQYYNGEERAKGNILERFSAQQFPDLHSELNLSSLELGDSALYFCASSPRGEGVADTQYFGPGTRLTVL.

This clone occurred a few times. The same CDR3 also results from other DNA sequences found in this sample. The chain employs TRBV4-3 and TRBJ2-1, with D hard to call. The CDR3 sequence is 14 residues long. V was clipped by 3 bases and J by 0 bases, with 6 bases between them. Germline-derived CDR1 and CDR2 are LGHNA and YSLEER. The CDR3 nucleotides read TGCGCCAGCAGCCAGGGTAGCTCCTACAATGAGCAGTTCTTC. Protein: CASSQGSSYNEQFF.

The rearrangement joins TRBV19 to TRBJ2-7; D not resolved. The CDR3 loop spans 13 amino acids. Germline loops: CDR1 LNHDA, CDR2 SQIVND (reference sequence). Trimming removed 2 bases at V and 3 bases at J, with 8 bases between. CDR3: CASSIRENYEQYF. As DNA, the CDR3 is TGTGCCAGTAGTATAAGAGAAAACTACGAGCAGTACTTC.

The chain employs TRBV5-1 and TRBJ2-3; no definite D call. V lost 3 bases and J lost 2, with 10 bases in between. Germline CDR1 is SGHRS and CDR2 is YFSETQ. CDR3 length: 14 residues. CDR3 nucleotide sequence: TGCGCCAGCAGCTATGACCCCCTCACAGATACGCAGTATTTT. Translated, it gives CASSYDPLTDTQYF.

V is TRBV4-1 and J is TRBJ2-7, with a weak D call TRBD1 (6 bases). In germline, CDR1 is MGHRA, CDR2 YSYEKL. V lost 0 bases to trimming and J lost 6 bases, with 6 bases between them. CDR3 length equals 12 residues. In nucleotides, the CDR3 is TGCGCCAGCAGCCAAGAGGGGGCCGAGCAGTACTTC. Its translation is CASSQEGAEQYF.

The gene calls are TRBV29-1 and TRBJ2-1; maybe TRBD1 (6 bases). Germline V lookup: CDR1 SQVTM, CDR2 ANQGSEA. The CDR3 extends over 11 amino acids. V gave up 7 bases and J gave up 15 bases, with 19 bases separating them. The CDR3 region is CSAESAGARFF. As DNA, the CDR3 is TGCAGCGCCGAATCCGCAGGGGCCCGGTTCTTC.

This chain joins TRBV28 and TRBJ1-1; no clear D. V gave up 6 bases and J gave up 4 bases, with 18 bases separating them. The CDR3 loop spans 15 amino acids. Germline-derived CDR1 and CDR2 are MDHEN and SYDVKM. CDR3 amino acids: CASSSQDDRSTEAFF. As DNA, the CDR3 is TGTGCCAGCAGCAGCCAGGATGATCGGTCCACTGAAGCTTTCTTT.

The chain joins TRBV15 to TRBJ1-1, with D possibly matching TRBD1 (5 bases). This CDR3 is built from 12 residues. The V gene lost 7 bases and the J gene lost 4 bases, with 10 bases spanning the gap. Per the germline V gene, CDR1 is LNHNV and CDR2 is YYDKDF (reference sequence). The CDR3 DNA sequence: TGTGCCACCAAGGGGTCGATCACTGAAGCTTTCTTT. The encoded protein is CATKGSITEAFF.

This chain connects TRBV6-6 to TRBJ2-1, with TRBD2 matching 7 bases. The germline V gene encodes CDR1 MNHNY and CDR2 SVGAGI (reference sequence). The V gene end was trimmed by 4 bases and the J gene end by 8 bases; junction bases not matched to a gene: 8. The CDR3 is 14 amino acids. CDR3 bases: TGTGCCAGCAGTTCCGTCGGGAGGATCTATGAGCAGTTCTTC. Translating it yields CASSSVGRIYEQFF.

CDR3 amino acids: CASSPGTANTEAFF. The CDR3, as DNA: TGTGCCAGCAGCCCCGGGACCGCGAACACTGAAGCTTTCTTT. The chain combines TRBV27 with TRBJ1-1, with a tentative D call TRBD1 (5 bases). Germline CDR1 reads MNHEY; CDR2 reads SMNVEV (reference sequence). V was pared by 6 bases and J by 1 base, with 12 bases between. The CDR3 totals 14 residues.

The V gene is TRBV6-5, the J gene TRBJ1-5; possible D gene TRBD1, 5 bases. The germline CDR1 and CDR2 sequences are MNHEY and SVGAGI. Deletions cut 8 bases from V and 4 bases from J, with 9 bases between. This CDR3 region has 12 residues. The CDR3 nucleotides read TGTGCCAGCGGGGACGGAAATCAGCCCCAGCATTTT. Encoded protein: CASGDGNQPQHF.

The V and J genes are TRBV10-1 and TRBJ1-2; D unclear. The CDR3 is made up of 13 amino acids. Trimming took off 3 bases at V and 2 bases at J, with 7 bases between the two ends. The germline V gene has CDR1 WNHNN and CDR2 SYGVQD (reference sequence). The CDR3 loop reads CASSEWLNYGYTF. As DNA, the CDR3 is TGCGCCAGCAGTGAATGGTTAAACTATGGCTACACCTTC.

This clone has just one count. In DNA form, the CDR3 reads TGTGCCAGCAGCCCTCCACAGACCAGCGGGAGTTTCCCTATCCATGAGCAGTTCTTC. The encoded protein is CASSPPQTSGSFPIHEQFF. The genes are TRBV5-8 and TRBJ2-1; 8 bases are a match to TRBD2. Germline V CDR1 and CDR2: SGHTS, YDEGEE. The CDR3 spans 19 residues. Trimming cost V 4 bases and J 8 bases; bases outside gene matches: 23.

The chain employs TRBV6-5 and TRBJ2-1; D call uncertain. Germline CDR1 reads MNHEY; CDR2 reads SVGAGI. The CDR3 sequence is 13 residues long. The V and J ends lost 0 bases and 6 bases respectively, with 6 bases between them. The CDR3 DNA reads TGTGCCAGCAGTTACTCGACGGTCAATGAGCAGTTCTTC. Translated, it gives CASSYSTVNEQFF.

The table lists this clone with a few counts. The chain carries TRBV27 and TRBJ2-2, with 8 nucleotides matching TRBD1. There are 17 residues in the CDR3. V lost 6 bases, J lost 2 bases, and 11 bases stayed unmatched. The germline CDR1 and CDR2 sequences are MNHEY and SMNVEV (reference sequence). The CDR3 sequence is CASSLAEDRVNTGELFF. Written as DNA, the CDR3 is TGTGCCAGCAGCCTAGCCGAGGACAGGGTAAACACCGGGGAGCTGTTTTTT.

The chain is built from TRBV29-1 and TRBJ2-7, with D perhaps TRBD2 (5 bases). CDR1 is SQVTM, CDR2 ANQGSEA, per germline. V was cut by 2 bases and J by 0 bases, with 8 bases left in between. The CDR3 has 13 amino acids. CDR3 sequence: CSVEFGVSYEQYF. In DNA, the CDR3 is TGCAGCGTTGAATTCGGGGTCTCCTACGAGCAGTACTTC.

This clone was seen ten or more times. The genes are TRBV29-1 and TRBJ2-7; the match to TRBD2 covers 8 bases. Per germline, CDR1 SQVTM and CDR2 ANQGSEA. The CDR3 spans 13 residues. Germline trimming cut 5 bases from V and 4 bases from J; bases unmatched to any gene: 7. The DNA for the CDR3 is TGCAGCGTTAAGGGACTAGGGGTATACGAGCAGTACTTC. Translating gives CSVKGLGVYEQYF.

The chain uses TRBV7-9 and TRBJ1-1, with D possibly being TRBD1 (6 bases). Germline CDR1 and CDR2: SEHNR and FQNEAQ (reference sequence). V was pared by 4 bases and J by 11 bases, with 14 bases between. There are 12 residues in the CDR3. Written as DNA, the CDR3 is TGTGCCAGCAGCTACTTACAGGGTGAGGCTTTCTTT. This gives the protein CASSYLQGEAFF.

The rearrangement links TRBV11-2 to TRBJ2-7, with D perhaps matching TRBD2 (6 bases). The CDR3 sequence is 15 residues long. Deletions cut 4 bases from V and 2 bases from J, with 15 bases between. Germline V gene sequence: CDR1 SGHAT, CDR2 FQNNGV. CDR3 DNA sequence: TGTGCCAGCAGCTCTTGGGCGGGCGGGGCCTACGAGCAGTACTTC. It specifies CASSSWAGGAYEQYF.

The chain recombines TRBV5-1 with TRBJ1-1; D call uncertain. The CDR3 has 14 amino acids. Trimming shortened V by 5 bases and J by 3 bases, and 14 bases separated the two germline ends. The germline V gene encodes CDR1 SGHRS and CDR2 YFSETQ. CDR3 nucleotides: TGCGCCAGCAGGCTTGAGACGGCATACACTGAAGCTTTCTTT. Encoded protein: CASRLETAYTEAFF. Based on the CDR3 plus reference TRBV5-1 and TRBJ1-1, the full variable domain is KAGVTQTPRYLIKTRGQQVTLSCSPISGHRSVSWYQQTPGQGLQFLFEYFSETQRNKGNFPGRFSGRQFSNSRSEMNVSTLELGDSALYLCASRLETAYTEAFFGQGTRLTVV.

The chain combines TRBV9 with TRBJ1-2, with D perhaps TRBD1 (6 bases). The germline V and J ends were trimmed by 4 bases and 3 bases, with 16 bases remaining between them. Germline V gene lookup returns CDR1 SGDLS and CDR2 YYNGEE. This CDR3 is 15 amino acids long. The CDR3 reads CASSPTGTLHYGYTF. The CDR3 DNA reads as TGTGCCAGCAGCCCCACCGGGACACTCCACTATGGCTACACCTTC.

The table lists this clone with a count of one. The V and J genes are TRBV11-2 and TRBJ1-5; the match to TRBD1 covers 11 bases. The CDR3 is 15 residues long. Germline-derived CDR1 and CDR2 are SGHAT and FQNNGV. The junction had 1 base not matched to a gene; V was cut back by 1 base and J by 5 bases. The CDR3 is CASSLGTGGDQPQHF. The CDR3 bases are TGTGCCAGCAGCTTAGGGACAGGGGGCGATCAGCCCCAGCATTTT.

The rearrangement links TRBV27 to TRBJ1-1; D may be TRBD1 (5 bases). The CDR3 sequence is 14 residues long. Between the trimmed V and J ends, which lost 2 bases and 4 bases, there was a span of 11 bases. CDR1 MNHEY and CDR2 SMNVEV come from the germline V gene (reference sequence). CDR3 loop: CASSLIGGSTEAFF. For the CDR3, the DNA is TGTGCCAGCAGTTTAATTGGGGGTAGCACTGAAGCTTTCTTT.

The chain carries TRBV9 and TRBJ2-3; 8 nucleotides match TRBD2. V shed 0 bases, J shed 3 bases, and the junction held 3 bases outside the gene matches. Germline values: CDR1 SGDLS, CDR2 YYNGEE. This CDR3 has 15 residues. Here the CDR3 reads CASSVAGGQTDTQYF. CDR3 in DNA: TGTGCCAGCAGCGTAGCGGGGGGGCAGACAGATACGCAGTATTTT.

The V and J genes are TRBV6-6 and TRBJ2-3; 8 nucleotides agree with TRBD1. This CDR3 contains 14 residues. Germline CDR1 reads MNHNY; CDR2 reads SVGAGI (reference sequence). V lost 3 bases, J lost 4 bases, and 3 bases stayed unmatched. The DNA of the CDR3 is TGTGCCAGCAGTTATGCAGGGGGCGCAGATACGCAGTATTTT. This gives the protein CASSYAGGADTQYF.

CDR3 region: CASSGLASGGTRTDTQYF. CDR3 nucleotide sequence: TGCGCCAGCTCGGGACTAGCCTCCGGAGGGACCCGCACAGATACGCAGTATTTT. V is TRBV4-1 and J is TRBJ2-3; 9 bases are shared with TRBD2. The CDR3 runs to 18 residues. Germline CDR1 MGHRA, CDR2 YSYEKL. V was pared by 8 bases and J by 1 base, with 16 bases of the junction left unmatched.

CDR3 sequence (DNA): TGCAGCGTTGAAATAGGCGGTGAGCAGTTCTTC. This sequence encodes CSVEIGGEQFF. V and J are TRBV29-1 and TRBJ2-1; D is uncertain. V gave up 2 bases and J gave up 9 bases, with 8 bases separating them. The CDR3 length is 11 residues. CDR1 and CDR2 from the germline V gene are SQVTM and ANQGSEA.

This clone is a singleton in its sample. This chain joins TRBV29-1 and TRBJ2-3, with D possibly being TRBD2 (6 bases). Germline V lookup: CDR1 SQVTM, CDR2 ANQGSEA. The CDR3 consists of 15 residues. V lost 7 bases and J 0 bases, leaving 17 bases between the germline ends. The CDR3 DNA is TGCAGCGGGCGGGACGGACTACCTAGCACAGATACGCAGTATTTT. This translates into CSGRDGLPSTDTQYF.